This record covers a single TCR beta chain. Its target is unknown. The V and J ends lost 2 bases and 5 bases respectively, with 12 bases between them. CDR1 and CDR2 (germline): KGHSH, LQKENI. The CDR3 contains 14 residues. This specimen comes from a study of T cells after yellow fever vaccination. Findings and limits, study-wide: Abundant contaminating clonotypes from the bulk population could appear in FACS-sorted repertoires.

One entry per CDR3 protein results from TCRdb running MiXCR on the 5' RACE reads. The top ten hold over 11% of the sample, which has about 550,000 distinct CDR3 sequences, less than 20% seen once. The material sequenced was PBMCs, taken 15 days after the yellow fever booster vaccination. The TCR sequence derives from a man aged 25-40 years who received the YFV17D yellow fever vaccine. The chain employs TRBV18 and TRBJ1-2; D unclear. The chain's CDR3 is CASSPDPSLYGYTF. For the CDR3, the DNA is TGTGCCAGCTCACCAGACCCTTCACTTTATGGCTACACCTTC.